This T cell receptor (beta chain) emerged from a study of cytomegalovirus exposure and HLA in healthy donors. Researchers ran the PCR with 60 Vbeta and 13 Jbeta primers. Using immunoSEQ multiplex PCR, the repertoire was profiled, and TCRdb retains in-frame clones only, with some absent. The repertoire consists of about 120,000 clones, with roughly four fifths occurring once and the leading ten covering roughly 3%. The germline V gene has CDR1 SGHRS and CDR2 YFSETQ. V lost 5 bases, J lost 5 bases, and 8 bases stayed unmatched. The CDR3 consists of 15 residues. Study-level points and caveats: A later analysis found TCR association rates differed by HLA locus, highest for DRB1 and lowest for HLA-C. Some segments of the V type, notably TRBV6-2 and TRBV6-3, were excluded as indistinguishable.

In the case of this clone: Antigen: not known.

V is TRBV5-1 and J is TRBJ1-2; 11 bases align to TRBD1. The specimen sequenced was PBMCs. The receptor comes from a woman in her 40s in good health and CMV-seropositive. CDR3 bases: TGCGCCAGCAGTTCGGACAGGGGGCAAAGATATGGCTACACCTTC. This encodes CASSSDRGQRYGYTF. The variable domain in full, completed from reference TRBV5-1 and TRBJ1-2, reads KAGVTQTPRYLIKTRGQQVTLSCSPISGHRSVSWYQQTPGQGLQFLFEYFSETQRNKGNFPGRFSGRQFSNSRSEMNVSTLELGDSALYLCASSSDRGQRYGYTFGSGTRLTVV.